This TCR beta chain was captured by sequencing in a study of OX40 agonist ivuxolimab in advanced cancers. This CDR3 spans 13 amino acids. The V and J ends lost 11 bases and 0 bases respectively, with 11 bases between them. CDR1 is WSHSY, CDR2 SAAADI, per germline. This clone has more than one count but fewer than ten. The data were produced by immunoSEQ multiplex PCR, yet TCRdb's version contains in-frame clones alone and is incomplete. The table has about 14,000 clones, about 70% seen once. This TCR derives from an adult with an advanced solid tumor such as melanoma, head and neck, liver or kidney cancer. The starting material was CD4+ or CD8+ T cells sorted from blood, obtained in a trial of the OX40 agonist ivuxolimab. The chain recombines TRBV10-2 with TRBJ2-1, with no clear D. The CDR3 is CAAGRSSYNEQFF. In DNA, the CDR3 is TGCGCCGCTGGGCGGAGCTCCTACAATGAGCAGTTCTTC.